The sequence of this TCR beta chain was determined in a study of T cell repertoires in cytomegalovirus infection. V shed 5 bases and J 1 base; nucleotides not matched to a gene: 12. There are 19 residues in the CDR3. Germline V gives CDR1 PRHDT, CDR2 FYEKMQ (reference sequence). Each CDR3 protein gets one entry after TCRdb re-called the reads with MiXCR. The table shows almost 500,000 distinct CDR3 sequences, with approximately 11% occurring only once. V and J are TRBV13 and TRBJ2-1; TRBD2 matches 12 bases. This TCR was sampled from a human donor in good health (CMV status not recorded). Some clones in this sample may be carry-over from other donors' samples. Material for sequencing was PBMCs. The CDR3 sequence is CASSTQTSGRLRSYNEQFF. Written as DNA, the CDR3 is TGTGCCAGCAGCACCCAGACTAGCGGGAGATTGAGGTCCTACAATGAGCAGTTCTTC.